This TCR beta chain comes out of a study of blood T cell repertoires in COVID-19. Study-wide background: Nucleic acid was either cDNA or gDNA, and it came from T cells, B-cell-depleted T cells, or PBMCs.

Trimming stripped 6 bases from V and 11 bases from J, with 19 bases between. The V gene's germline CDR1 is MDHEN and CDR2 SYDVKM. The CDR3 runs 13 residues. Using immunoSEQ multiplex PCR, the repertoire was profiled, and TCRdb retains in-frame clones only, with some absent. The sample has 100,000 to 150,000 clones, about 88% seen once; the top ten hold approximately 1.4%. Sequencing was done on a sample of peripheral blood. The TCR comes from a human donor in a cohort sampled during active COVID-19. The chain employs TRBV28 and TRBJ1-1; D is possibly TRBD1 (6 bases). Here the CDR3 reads CASSPTGTRRAFF. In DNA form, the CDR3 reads TGTGCCAGCAGCCCCACCGGGACACGCCGGGCTTTCTTT.